This T cell receptor beta chain was sequenced during a study of Graves' ophthalmopathy and Graves' hyperthyroidism. Overall study context: At initial diagnosis, peripheral blood was obtained, and this preceded any treatment.

This clonotype was counted many times. Amplification from RNA transcripts yielded the TCR beta CDR3 regions. Scientists carried out first-round RT-PCR using HTBI primers and then a second-round multiplex PCR. TCRdb fed the multiplex PCR reads into MiXCR, producing one record per CDR3 protein. The sample lists about 370,000 distinct CDR3 sequences; 17% were seen once. Ophthalmopathy not arising within 18 months of follow-up defined hyperthyroidism as stable. The authors diagnosed from clinical symptoms, serum thyroxine, TRAb, thyroid ultrasound and orbital computed tomography. Looked up from germline, CDR1 is SGHRS and CDR2 is YFSETQ. Trimming removed 2 bases at V and 3 bases at J, with 14 bases between. This CDR3 is built from 16 residues.

The TCR originated in an adult woman with stable Graves' hyperthyroidism. Sequencing was done on a sample of peripheral blood. The J gene is TRBJ2-2, the V gene TRBV5-1, with D hard to call. This chain's CDR3 is CASSFNWMDDTGELFF. The DNA of the CDR3 is TGCGCCAGCAGCTTTAATTGGATGGACGACACCGGGGAGCTGTTTTTT.